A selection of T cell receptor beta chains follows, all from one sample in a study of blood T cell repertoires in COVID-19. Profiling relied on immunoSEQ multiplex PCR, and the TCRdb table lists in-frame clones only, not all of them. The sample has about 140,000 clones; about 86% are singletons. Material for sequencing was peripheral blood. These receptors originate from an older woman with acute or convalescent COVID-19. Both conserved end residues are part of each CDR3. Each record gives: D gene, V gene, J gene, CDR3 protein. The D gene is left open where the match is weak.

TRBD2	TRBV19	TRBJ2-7	CASSIGRLADGGEQYF
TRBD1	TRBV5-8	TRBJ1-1	CASSLDGTGKTNTEAFF
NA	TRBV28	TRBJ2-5	CASSLAGARQSQYF
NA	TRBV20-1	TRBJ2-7	CSASFTRDSYEQYF
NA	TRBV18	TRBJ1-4	CASSPGPNEKLFF
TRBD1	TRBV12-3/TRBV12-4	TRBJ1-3	CASSLTGGNTIYF
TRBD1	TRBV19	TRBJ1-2	CASSRDRGNGYTF
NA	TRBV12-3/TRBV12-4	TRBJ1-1	CASSGDSYFEAFF
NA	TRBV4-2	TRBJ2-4	CASSQGNWPGGNIQYF
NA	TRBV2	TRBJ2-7	CASSGATTYEQYF
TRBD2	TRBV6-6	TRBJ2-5	CASSLGLAGETQYF
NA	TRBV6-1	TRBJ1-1	CASSDRDIIWNTEAFF
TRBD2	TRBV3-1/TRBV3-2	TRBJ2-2	CASSQRWGLVFPGELFF
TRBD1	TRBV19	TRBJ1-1	CASSIDGTANTEAFF
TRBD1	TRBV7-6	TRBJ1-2	CASSLSTGAPYGYTF
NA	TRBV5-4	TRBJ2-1	CASSPSTGDNEQFF
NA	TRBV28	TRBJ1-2	CASSPPGGVYGYTF
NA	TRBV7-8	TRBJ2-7	CASSRGFAGSYEQYF
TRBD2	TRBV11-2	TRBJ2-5	CASSRARTRWQETQYF
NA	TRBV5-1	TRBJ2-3	CASSLGGFPDTQYF
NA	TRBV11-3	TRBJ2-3	CASSSGLRTDTQYF
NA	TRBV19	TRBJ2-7	CASSIGLAREQYF
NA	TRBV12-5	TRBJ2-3	CASAGLSTDTQYF
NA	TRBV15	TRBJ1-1	CATSRDLGGVGTEAFF
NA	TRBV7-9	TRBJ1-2	CASSLGLGQRLYGYTF
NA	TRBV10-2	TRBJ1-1	CASSRDTRNTEAFF
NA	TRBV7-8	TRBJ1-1	CASSLVGLYTEAFF
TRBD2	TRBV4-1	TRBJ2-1	CASSQGLAGVRSYNEQFF
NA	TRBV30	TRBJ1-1	CAWRTPYGRSTEAFF
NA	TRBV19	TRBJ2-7	CASSIPGRSYEQYF
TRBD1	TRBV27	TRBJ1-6	CASSSRQGGNSPLHF
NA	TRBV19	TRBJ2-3	CASSQTAITDTQYF
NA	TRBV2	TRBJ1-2	CASTEGGYGYTF
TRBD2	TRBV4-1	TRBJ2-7	CASSQQRGFSNEQYF
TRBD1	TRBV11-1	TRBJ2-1	CASSEQGAGQFF
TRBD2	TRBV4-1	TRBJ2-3	CASSQDQLAGGVTDTQYF
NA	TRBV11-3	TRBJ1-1	CASSLHSNTEAFF
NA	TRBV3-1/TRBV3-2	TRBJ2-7	CASSHHDRHYEQYF
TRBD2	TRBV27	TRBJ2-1	CASSQGGLLLTNEQFF
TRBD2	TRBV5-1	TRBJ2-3	CASSLDAGGPRTDTQYF
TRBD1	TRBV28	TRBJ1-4	CASSLSGQGKKEKLFF
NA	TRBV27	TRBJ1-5	CASSLQGGNQPQHF
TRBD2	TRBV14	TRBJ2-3	CASSEEGRGSTDTQYF
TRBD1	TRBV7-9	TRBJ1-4	CASSLRGQGNEKLFF
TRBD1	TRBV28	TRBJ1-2	CASSWGQGTLANYGYTF
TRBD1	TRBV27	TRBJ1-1	CASSLLGTATTEAFF
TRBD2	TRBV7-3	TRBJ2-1	CASSWGLGGSHEQFF
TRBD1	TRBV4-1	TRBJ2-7	CASSQVTSTGRSYEQYF
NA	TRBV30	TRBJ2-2	CAWSVRAAVNTGELFF
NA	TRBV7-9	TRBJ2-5	CASSSWGPETQYF